The clone carrying this T cell receptor (beta chain) was detected only a few times. This sample was included in a study of identical twins. CDR3 length: 16 amino acids. Germline CDR1 reads DFQATT; CDR2 reads SNEGSKA (reference sequence). Trimming removed 1 base at V and 2 bases at J, with 16 bases between. TCRdb re-called the 5' RACE reads with MiXCR, one entry per CDR3 protein. The sample comprises about 1.7 million distinct CDR3 sequences, around a third of which are singletons, and 0.25% to 0.3% rests with the top ten. The sample was cord blood. The clonotype was recovered from a newborn girl in good health. The chain has TRBV20-1 and TRBJ2-3; D might be TRBD2 (7 bases). In nucleotides, the CDR3 is TGCAGTGCTAGAGGATACGGGGGGCGCCTCACAGATACGCAGTATTTT. Encoded protein: CSARGYGGRLTDTQYF.